Presented here are 3 T cell receptor beta chains from one specimen sequenced in a study of cytomegalovirus exposure and HLA in healthy donors (dated by TCRdb to the late 2010s). The library was made by the immunoSEQ multiplex PCR assay. TCRdb carries this immuneACCESS record with in-frame sequences only. Its versions omit some clonotypes, under half of them owing to an unresolved V gene in the studies checked, with the rest unexplained. Counted in this sample were about 180,000 clones; roughly 85% of them appeared once. 16% of the sample belongs to the ten largest clones. Sequencing was performed on PBMCs. The receptors were gathered from a man in his late teens or twenties in good health and CMV-seropositive.

This chain connects TRBV4-2 to TRBJ2-1, with 7 bases aligning to TRBD1. Germline CDR1 and CDR2: LGHNA and YNFKEQ. The junction had 4 bases not matched to a gene; V was cut back by 0 bases and J by 2 bases. The CDR3 has 16 residues. The CDR3 spells CASSQDSGGAYNEQFF. In nucleotides, the CDR3 is TGTGCCAGCAGCCAAGATTCAGGGGGAGCCTACAATGAGCAGTTCTTC.

This chain uses TRBV6-5 with TRBJ1-2, with 7 bases lining up with TRBD1. CDR3 length: 12 amino acids. Germline lookup yields CDR1 MNHEY and CDR2 SVGAGI. Trimming removed 6 bases from V and 4 bases from J; junction bases left unmatched: 2. As DNA, the CDR3 is TGTGCCAGCAGGGCAGGGGGCTATGGCTACACCTTC. Amino acids: CASRAGGYGYTF.

V gene TRBV4-1 combines with J gene TRBJ2-2; 12 bases agree with TRBD2. V lost 4 bases and J lost 4; bases outside the gene matches: 4. CDR3 length equals 16 residues. Germline CDR1 and CDR2: MGHRA and YSYEKL. CDR3 in amino acids: CASSPGLAGPTGELFF. CDR3 nucleotide sequence: TGCGCCAGCAGCCCGGGACTAGCGGGCCCCACCGGGGAGCTGTTTTTT.